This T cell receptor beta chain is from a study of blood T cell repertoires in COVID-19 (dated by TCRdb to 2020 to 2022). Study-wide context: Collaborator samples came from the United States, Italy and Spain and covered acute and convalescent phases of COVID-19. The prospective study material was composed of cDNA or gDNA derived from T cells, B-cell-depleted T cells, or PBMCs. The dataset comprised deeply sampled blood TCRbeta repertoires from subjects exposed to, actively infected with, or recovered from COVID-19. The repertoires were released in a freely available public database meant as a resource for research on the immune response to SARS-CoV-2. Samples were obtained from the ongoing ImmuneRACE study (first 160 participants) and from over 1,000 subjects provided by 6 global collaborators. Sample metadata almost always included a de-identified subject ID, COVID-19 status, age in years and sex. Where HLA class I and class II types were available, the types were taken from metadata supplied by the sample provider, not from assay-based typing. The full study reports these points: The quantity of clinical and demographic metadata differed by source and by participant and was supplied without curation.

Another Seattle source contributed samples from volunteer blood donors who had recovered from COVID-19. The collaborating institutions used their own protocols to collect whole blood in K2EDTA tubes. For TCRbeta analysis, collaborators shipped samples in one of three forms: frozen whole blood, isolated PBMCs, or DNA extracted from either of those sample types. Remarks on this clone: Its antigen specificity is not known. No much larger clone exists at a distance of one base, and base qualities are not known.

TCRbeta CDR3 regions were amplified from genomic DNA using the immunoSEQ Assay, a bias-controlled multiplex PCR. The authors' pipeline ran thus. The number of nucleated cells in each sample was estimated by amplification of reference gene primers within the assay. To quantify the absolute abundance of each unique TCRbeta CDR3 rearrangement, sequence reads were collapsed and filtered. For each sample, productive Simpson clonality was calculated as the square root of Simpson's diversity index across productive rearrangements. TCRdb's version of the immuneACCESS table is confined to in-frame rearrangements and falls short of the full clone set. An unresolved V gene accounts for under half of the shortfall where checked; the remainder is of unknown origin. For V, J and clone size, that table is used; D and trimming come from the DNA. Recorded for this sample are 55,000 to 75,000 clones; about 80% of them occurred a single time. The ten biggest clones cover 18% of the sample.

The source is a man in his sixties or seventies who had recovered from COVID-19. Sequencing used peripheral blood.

This receptor has the CDR3 CASSSLWNTEAFF. Read as DNA, the sequence is TGTGCCAGCAGCTCCCTATGGAACACTGAAGCTTTCTTT. The V and J genes are TRBV7-8 and TRBJ1-1; the D gene is unclear. The CDR3, from cysteine to phenylalanine, totals 13 residues. CDR3 DNA only is kept here, 39 bases in frame from base 1. CDR1 SGHVS and CDR2 FQNEAQ are derived from the germline V gene. V and J lose 4 bases and 1 base, and a span of 7 bases separates them.